These 32 T cell receptor beta chains originate from one sample sequenced in a study of beta chain features in type 1 diabetes. The entirety of the isolated RNA underwent reverse transcription, so expressed TCRB transcripts were sequenced. Produced via immunoSEQ multiplex PCR; TCRdb's table is partial and in-frame only. This sample has roughly 500,000 clones, with approximately 10% found just once. The sequenced sample was naive CD4+ T cells from blood. These receptors were collected from a young woman in good health.

Only a few counts were recorded for this clone. The chain joins TRBV15 to TRBJ2-7, with D possibly matching TRBD1 (5 bases). Germline CDR1 LNHNV, CDR2 YYDKDF (reference sequence). The CDR3 extends over 13 amino acids. V shed 8 bases and J shed 0 bases, with 11 bases lying between them. The DNA of the CDR3 is TGTGCCACCGGACATACCAACTCCTACGAGCAGTACTTC. Residues: CATGHTNSYEQYF.

This clone has more than one count but fewer than ten. V usage is TRBV4-2 and J usage is TRBJ1-1, with 7 bases that match TRBD1. Losses at the gene ends were 4 bases for V and 0 bases for J; bases not matched to a gene: 14. CDR1 is LGHNA, CDR2 YNFKEQ, per germline. The CDR3 is 18 residues long. For the CDR3, the DNA is TGTGCCAGCAGCCGAGGCGTCCGGGACAGCCATCTGAACACTGAAGCTTTCTTT. Its protein product is CASSRGVRDSHLNTEAFF.

There are a few counts of this clone. The chain couples TRBV13 to TRBJ1-2; TRBD1 matches 7 bases. Germline V lookup: CDR1 PRHDT, CDR2 FYEKMQ (reference sequence). J lost 2 bases, V lost 5 bases, and 8 bases had no gene match. CDR3 length equals 15 residues. CDR3 in amino acids: CASSGPGQINYGYTF. In DNA form, the CDR3 reads TGTGCCAGCAGCGGACCGGGACAGATAAACTATGGCTACACCTTC.

This clone was found a few times. The rearrangement uses TRBV11-3 and TRBJ2-5, with unresolved D. V was clipped by 5 bases and J by 4 bases, with 8 bases between them. There are 12 residues in the CDR3. The germline V gene encodes CDR1 SGHNT and CDR2 YENEEA. The CDR3 loop is CASSKLGETQYF. In nucleotides, the CDR3 is TGTGCCAGCAGCAAACTCGGAGAGACCCAGTACTTC. Supplemented by reference TRBV11-3 and TRBJ2-5, the full variable domain reads EAGVVQSPRYKIIEKKQPVAFWCNPISGHNTLYWYLQNLGQGPELLIRYENEEAVDDSQLPKDRFSAERLKGVDSTLKIQPAELGDSAVYLCASSKLGETQYFGPGTRLLVL.

This clone was observed a few times. This sequence joins TRBV7-2 and TRBJ1-2; D ambiguous. This CDR3 is built from 15 residues. Germline lookup yields CDR1 SGHTA and CDR2 FQGNSA. Trimming pared 6 bases from V and 0 bases from J, leaving 14 bases between. The CDR3 coding sequence is TGTGCCAGCAGAAGACCGGGAGCCCCTAACTATGGCTACACCTTC. Its protein is CASRRPGAPNYGYTF.

A few counts support this clone. V gene TRBV5-4 combines with J gene TRBJ2-7; 8 nucleotides align to TRBD1. This CDR3 has 15 amino acids. Germline trimming cut 3 bases from V and 4 bases from J; bases unmatched to any gene: 9. CDR1 and CDR2 (germline): SGHNT, YYREEE (reference sequence). The DNA of the CDR3 is TGTGCCAGCAGCTCTCTCGGGGACAGGTCTTACGAGCAGTACTTC. Translation: CASSSLGDRSYEQYF.

The chain recombines TRBV2 with TRBJ2-3; D perhaps matches TRBD1 (6 bases). CDR3 length: 12 amino acids. Trimming removed 4 bases at V and 4 bases at J, with 6 bases between. Germline values: CDR1 SNHLY, CDR2 FYNNEI. The CDR3 protein is CASSGGPDTQYF. The CDR3 DNA sequence: TGTGCCAGCAGTGGGGGGCCAGATACGCAGTATTTT. Using reference TRBV2 and TRBJ2-3 for the parts outside the CDR3, the full variable domain is EPEVTQTPSHQVTQMGQEVILRCVPISNHLYFYWYRQILGQKVEFLVSFYNNEISEKSEIFDDQFSVERPDGSNFTLKIRSTKLEDSAMYFCASSGGPDTQYFGPGTRLTVL.

A word on this clone: The junction and the germline gene differ at one end; a read error may be behind it. The chain is built from TRBV28 and TRBJ1-6, with 7 nucleotides matching TRBD1. The CDR3 length is 11 residues. The germline V gene encodes CDR1 MDHEN and CDR2 SYDVKM. The CDR3 nucleotides are TGTGCCAGCAGGGGAAACAGGGGAGAATACTTT. Amino acids: CASRGNRGEYF.

This clone was seen only a few times. This chain connects TRBV2 to TRBJ1-3; D remains unclear. The CDR3 is 14 amino acids. Trimming stripped 8 bases from V and 0 bases from J, with 11 bases between. The germline gives CDR1 SNHLY, CDR2 FYNNEI. The DNA for the CDR3 is TGTGCCAGCGGTCTACGGGGCTCTGGAAACACCATATATTTT. Protein product: CASGLRGSGNTIYF.

This chain uses TRBV29-1 with TRBJ2-7; D gene uncertain. The CDR3 is 13 residues long. Germline V gene lookup returns CDR1 SQVTM and CDR2 ANQGSEA. V lost 5 bases, J lost 3 bases, and 14 bases lay in between. The CDR3 coding sequence is TGCAGCGTTCTAAAACCCCTTGTCTACGAGCAGTACTTC. It yields the protein CSVLKPLVYEQYF.

The CDR3 bases are TGTGCCAGCAGCTCGTCTAGCGGTGAGCAGTTCTTC. This encodes CASSSSSGEQFF. The chain has TRBV7-2 and TRBJ2-1; 7 nucleotides align to TRBD2. CDR1 is SGHTA, CDR2 FQGNSA, per germline. The CDR3 consists of 12 residues. V lost 4 bases and J lost 9; bases outside the gene matches: 3.

The chain couples TRBV7-2 to TRBJ2-4; 12 nucleotides align to TRBD2. Germline V gene data show CDR1 as SGHTA and CDR2 as FQGNSA. The CDR3 runs to 15 residues. V trimming: 1 base; J trimming: 15 bases; junction bases outside the gene matches: 10. CDR3 amino acids: CASSLEASGGAAVYF. In nucleotides, the CDR3 is TGTGCCAGCAGCTTAGAAGCTAGCGGGGGGGCCGCGGTGTACTTC.

The CDR3 protein is CASTQGSTEAFF. In DNA, the CDR3 is TGTGCCAGCACACAGGGTAGTACTGAAGCTTTCTTT. V is TRBV28 and J is TRBJ1-1; tentatively, D is TRBD1 (6 bases). This CDR3 has 12 residues. Trimming took off 7 bases at V and 5 bases at J, with 11 bases between the two ends. The germline gives CDR1 MDHEN, CDR2 SYDVKM. The full variable domain, with the rest looked up from reference TRBV28 and TRBJ1-1, is DVKVTQSSRYLVKRTGEKVFLECVQDMDHENMFWYRQDPGLGLRLIYFSYDVKMKEKGDIPEGYSVSREKKERFSLILESASTNQTSMYLCASTQGSTEAFFGQGTRLTVV.

V and J are TRBV6-6 and TRBJ2-7, with TRBD2 matching over 11 bases. CDR1 is MNHNY and CDR2 is SVGAGI in the germline V gene (reference sequence). The CDR3 sequence is 15 residues long. Trimming cost V 10 bases and J 3 bases; bases outside gene matches: 11. CDR3 residues: CATKGGLAANYEQYF. The CDR3 nucleotides are TGTGCCACTAAGGGGGGACTAGCGGCAAACTACGAGCAGTACTTC.

This clone was counted between two and nine times. The genes are TRBV7-9 and TRBJ1-1; 9 nucleotides align to TRBD1. With V trimmed by 5 bases and J by 0 bases, 7 bases remained unmatched. Germline lookup yields CDR1 SEHNR and CDR2 FQNEAQ (reference sequence). The CDR3 extends over 16 amino acids. The CDR3 protein is CASSPSGTGMNTEAFF. In DNA, the CDR3 is TGTGCCAGCAGCCCGAGCGGGACAGGGATGAACACTGAAGCTTTCTTT. Variable domain in full (rest from reference TRBV7-9 and TRBJ1-1): DTGVSQNPRHKITKRGQNVTFRCDPISEHNRLYWYRQTLGQGPEFLTYFQNEAQLEKSRLLSDRFSAERPKGSFSTLEIQRTEQGDSAMYLCASSPSGTGMNTEAFFGQGTRLTVV.

V usage is TRBV21-1 and J usage is TRBJ2-3; the table's D call, TRBD2, was not checked against the DNA. TRBV21-1 is annotated as a pseudogene. The CDR3 covers 12 residues. The CDR3: CASSPPRTRQYF. Written as DNA, the CDR3 is TGTGCCAGCAGCCCGCCGAGGACTCGGCAGTATTTT.

The rearrangement links TRBV7-6 to TRBJ1-2; D ambiguous. The CDR3 is 14 residues long. Germline V gene data show CDR1 as SGHVS and CDR2 as FNYEAQ. Between the trimmed V and J ends, which lost 5 bases and 2 bases, there was a span of 12 bases. The CDR3 nucleotides are TGTGCCAGCAGCGAAACAGCGGAAAACTATGGCTACACCTTC. This translates into CASSETAENYGYTF.

The table lists this clone with a few counts. The CDR3 here is CASSVAQNGDTQYF. CDR3 coding DNA: TGTGCCAGCAGCGTAGCTCAGAACGGAGATACGCAGTATTTT. This sequence joins TRBV9 and TRBJ2-3; no reliable D call. The CDR3 loop spans 14 amino acids. Germline lookup yields CDR1 SGDLS and CDR2 YYNGEE. V was clipped by 0 bases and J by 5 bases, with 10 bases between them.

This clone was observed a handful of times. The genes are TRBV25-1 and TRBJ1-2; D is possibly TRBD1 (5 bases). The CDR3 runs to 17 residues. Trimming removed 1 base from V and 6 bases from J, with 21 bases in between. Germline loops: CDR1 MGHDK, CDR2 SYGVNS. The CDR3: CASSESPGAVGGHGYTF. The DNA for the CDR3 is TGTGCCAGCAGTGAATCCCCCGGGGCAGTGGGTGGCCATGGCTACACCTTC.

The CDR3 is CASSSFPGPSYNEQFF. The CDR3 region has the DNA TGCGCCAGCAGCTCCTTCCCGGGACCGAGCTACAATGAGCAGTTCTTC. The chain recombines TRBV5-1 with TRBJ2-1; D may correspond to TRBD1 or TRBD2 (5 bases each). Trimming took 3 bases from V and 3 from J, leaving 16 bases between them. Germline assignment: CDR1 SGHRS and CDR2 YFSETQ. This CDR3 region has 16 residues.

The rearrangement joins TRBV7-2 to TRBJ2-7; no clear D gene. Germline V gives CDR1 SGHTA, CDR2 FQGNSA. The V end lost 1 base, the J end lost 2 bases, and 12 bases lay between the germline ends. CDR3 size: 15 residues. CDR3 protein: CASSLGLGGPYEQYV. CDR3 sequence (DNA): TGTGCCAGCAGCTTAGGGCTCGGTGGCCCCTACGAGCAGTACGTC.

The J gene is TRBJ2-3, the V gene TRBV6-5, with D perhaps TRBD2 (5 bases). Trimming pared 8 bases from V and 0 bases from J, leaving 9 bases between. This CDR3 is built from 13 residues. Germline assignment: CDR1 MNHEY and CDR2 SVGAGI. CDR3: CASGWTSTDTQYF. The CDR3 bases are TGTGCCAGCGGGTGGACTAGCACAGATACGCAGTATTTT.

In its sample, this clone was seen a few times. V is TRBV28 and J is TRBJ2-3; D remains ambiguous. The CDR3 extends over 13 amino acids. V dropped 3 bases and J dropped 4 bases, with 8 bases sitting between them. Germline assignment: CDR1 MDHEN and CDR2 SYDVKM. CDR3 coding DNA: TGTGCCAGCAGTTTGGCCGTACCAGATACGCAGTATTTT. This translates into CASSLAVPDTQYF.

This chain joins TRBV6-1 and TRBJ2-3, with TRBD2 identical over 7 bases. The CDR3 has 16 amino acids. Germline V gene data show CDR1 as MNHNS and CDR2 as SASEGT. Trimming cost V 10 bases and J 0 bases; bases outside gene matches: 13. Here the CDR3 DNA reads TGTGCCATCGGTAAAGCTAGCGGTTCTAGCACAGATACGCAGTATTTT. As protein: CAIGKASGSSTDTQYF.

The J gene is TRBJ1-1, the V gene TRBV14; no clear D gene. CDR1 SGHDN and CDR2 FVKESK come from the germline V gene. This CDR3 is 13 amino acids long. Between the trimmed V and J ends, which lost 1 base and 3 bases, there was a span of 6 bases. CDR3 in DNA: TGTGCCAGCAGCCAAGGGATTTACACTGAAGCTTTCTTT. This sequence encodes CASSQGIYTEAFF.

The V call is TRBV14, the J call TRBJ2-1; no firm D call. The V and J ends lost 3 bases and 4 bases respectively, with 10 bases between them. Per germline, CDR1 SGHDN and CDR2 FVKESK. This CDR3 spans 14 amino acids. The CDR3 here is CASSQVWAYNEQFF. In DNA, the CDR3 is TGTGCCAGCAGCCAGGTTTGGGCTTACAATGAGCAGTTCTTC.

The J gene is TRBJ2-3, the V gene TRBV7-9, with 7 bases identical to TRBD2. The V gene's germline CDR1 is SEHNR and CDR2 FQNEAQ (reference sequence). V lost 5 bases and J lost 2; bases outside the gene matches: 10. CDR3 length: 16 residues. The CDR3 protein is CASSLRRAGDTDTQYF. The CDR3 DNA reads as TGTGCCAGCAGCCTCCGCAGGGCGGGGGACACAGATACGCAGTATTTT.

As for this clone: Different DNA sequences within this sample yield the same CDR3. V usage is TRBV9 and J usage is TRBJ1-6; D is unclear. Trimming cost V 2 bases and J 7 bases, with 13 bases left between them. This CDR3 contains 15 residues. The germline CDR1 and CDR2 sequences are SGDLS and YYNGEE. This CDR3 is CASSVGRTGNSPLHF. DNA of the CDR3: TGTGCCAGCAGCGTCGGACGGACGGGGAATTCACCCCTCCACTTT.

In this sample, this clone turned up a few times. The J gene is TRBJ1-2, the V gene TRBV15; D is ambiguous. The germline V gene has CDR1 LNHNV and CDR2 YYDKDF (reference sequence). Between the trimmed V and J ends, which lost 1 base and 7 bases, there was a span of 19 bases. This CDR3 region has 16 residues. The CDR3 loop is CATSRVGSSLSSGYTF. CDR3 DNA sequence: TGTGCCACCAGCAGAGTCGGCTCTAGCCTCTCCTCTGGCTACACCTTC.

The gene calls are TRBV5-4 and TRBJ2-7, with unresolved D. Germline CDR1 reads SGHNT; CDR2 reads YYREEE (reference sequence). V shed 2 bases and J shed 4 bases, with 4 bases lying between them. The CDR3 is 11 residues long. The CDR3 DNA sequence: TGTGCCAGCAGCTTTGGGTACGAGCAGTACTTC. It encodes CASSFGYEQYF.

V usage is TRBV29-1 and J usage is TRBJ1-1; D uncertain. V was shortened by 0 bases and J by 4 bases, with 6 bases between the two germline ends. CDR1 is SQVTM and CDR2 is ANQGSEA in the germline V gene. The CDR3 is 12 residues long. DNA of the CDR3: TGCAGCGTTGAAGATGATTCCACTGAAGCTTTCTTT. Translation: CSVEDDSTEAFF.

This clone has only a few counts. This chain uses TRBV5-8 with TRBJ2-7; TRBD1 matches at 10 bases. With 4 bases clipped from V and 3 bases from J, the junction kept 16 bases outside the gene matches. The V gene's germline CDR1 is SGHTS and CDR2 YDEGEE. This CDR3 comprises 18 residues. The CDR3, as DNA: TGTGCCAGCAGCCGCGGGGACAGGGGTTATATTGCGGTCTACGAGCAGTACTTC. This sequence encodes CASSRGDRGYIAVYEQYF.